Listed below are T cell receptor beta chains from one sample, sequenced in a study of response to subunit inactivated influenza vaccine. One entry per CDR3 protein results from TCRdb running MiXCR on the RT-PCR reads. Of 290,000 or so distinct CDR3 sequences in the sample, approximately 20% were seen once. The sample here was PBMCs from blood, taken about 20 months after vaccination. The receptors stem from a man between 45 and 75 years old who received an inactivated influenza vaccine. Both conserved end residues are part of each CDR3. A D gene is named only where the DNA matches it firmly. A clone size is listed for some rows: how often the clone was seen (once, few, many), or a class if it is expanded.

j_gene | abundance | v_gene | d_gene | CDR3aa | CDR3nt
TRBJ1-1 | few | TRBV6-5 | . | CASSSSGLNTEAFF | TGTGCCAGCAGTTCGTCGGGGTTGAACACTGAAGCTTTCTTT
TRBJ1-2 | many | TRBV20-1 | . | CSASGGANYGYTF | TGCAGTGCTAGTGGGGGAGCTAACTATGGCTACACCTTC
TRBJ1-5 | few | TRBV20-1 | . | CSAKIGGNGNQPQHF | TGCAGTGCTAAAATCGGGGGAAATGGCAATCAGCCCCAGCATTTT
TRBJ2-7 | few | TRBV5-1 | TRBD1 | CASSSGGETYEQYF | TGCGCCAGCAGCTCAGGGGGAGAGACCTACGAGCAGTACTTC
TRBJ1-1 | . | TRBV28 | . | CASSEGDMNTEAFF | TGTGCCAGCAGTGAAGGGGATATGAACACTGAAGCTTTCTTT
TRBJ1-1 | . | TRBV4-1 | . | CASSQPLRGTEAFF | TGCGCCAGCAGCCAGCCCCTTAGGGGCACTGAAGCTTTCTTT
TRBJ1-2 | . | TRBV12-3/TRBV12-4 | . | CASSSPGQNHGYTF | TGTGCCAGCAGTTCCCCAGGTCAAAATCATGGCTACACCTTC
TRBJ2-3 | few | TRBV6-5 | . | CASSSPSTDTQYF | TGTGCCAGCAGTTCGCCCAGCACAGATACGCAGTATTTT
TRBJ2-2 | . | TRBV10-3 | . | CAISESTTSNTGELFF | TGTGCCATCAGTGAGTCGACGACATCGAACACCGGGGAGCTGTTTTTT
TRBJ1-4 | few | TRBV20-1 | TRBD1 | CSTPGGNNEKLFF | TGCAGTACCCCAGGGGGTAATAATGAAAAACTGTTTTTT
TRBJ2-2 | few | TRBV5-1 | TRBD1 | CASSIRTGEGGELFF | TGCGCCAGCAGCATAAGGACAGGGGAAGGCGGGGAGCTGTTTTTT
TRBJ1-2 | . | TRBV4-1 | . | CASSQGPWRTNYGYTF | TGCGCCAGCAGCCAGGGTCCCTGGCGGACTAACTATGGCTACACCTTC
TRBJ2-1 | many | TRBV14 | . | CASSAPGTHYNEQFF | TGTGCCAGCAGCGCACCCGGGACTCACTACAATGAGCAGTTCTTC
TRBJ1-6 | . | TRBV28 | . | CASKRGASSYNSPLHF | TGTGCCAGTAAACGGGGGGCTAGCTCCTATAATTCACCCCTCCACTTT
TRBJ1-4 | many | TRBV7-2 | . | CASSLASTEKLFF | TGTGCCAGCAGCTTAGCAAGCACAGAAAAACTGTTTTTT
TRBJ2-2 | few | TRBV5-1 | . | CASSFFWDTGELFF | TGCGCCAGCAGCTTTTTTTGGGACACCGGGGAGCTGTTTTTT
TRBJ2-2 | . | TRBV9 | . | CASSVKTAHNTGELFF | TGTGCCAGCAGCGTAAAAACAGCACATAACACCGGGGAGCTGTTTTTT
TRBJ1-1 | few | TRBV11-2 | . | CASSLEVHSEAFF | TGTGCCAGCAGCTTAGAAGTGCATAGTGAAGCTTTCTTT
TRBJ2-5 | few | TRBV7-2 | . | CASSLVGSTQETQYF | TGTGCCAGCAGCTTAGTAGGGTCAACCCAAGAGACCCAGTACTTC
TRBJ1-3 | few | TRBV7-2 | . | CASSLVIGVENTIYF | TGTGCCAGCAGCTTAGTCATAGGGGTGGAAAACACCATATATTTT
TRBJ1-1 | few | TRBV2 | . | CASSEGMGNTEAFF | TGTGCCAGCAGTGAAGGGATGGGGAACACTGAAGCTTTCTTT
TRBJ2-7 | . | TRBV10-3 | . | CAISEFWVGTENYEQYF | TGTGCCATCAGTGAGTTTTGGGTTGGGACGGAAAACTACGAGCAGTACTTC
TRBJ2-1 | . | TRBV4-3 | TRBD2 | CASSQDFSGRPDEQFF | TGCGCCAGCAGCCAAGATTTCAGCGGGAGGCCCGATGAGCAGTTCTTC
TRBJ1-5 | few | TRBV28 | TRBD1 | CASRAGGGQPQHF | TGTGCCAGCAGGGCAGGGGGCGGTCAGCCCCAGCATTTT
TRBJ2-1 | . | TRBV10-3 | . | CAISESTGSYNEQFF | TGTGCCATCAGTGAGTCAACAGGGTCCTACAATGAGCAGTTCTTC
TRBJ2-7 | . | TRBV12-3/TRBV12-4 | . | CASSKQGPYEQYF | TGTGCCAGCAGTAAACAGGGACCCTACGAGCAGTACTTC
TRBJ2-2 | . | TRBV6-5 | TRBD1 | CASSYGTGVGYTGELFF | TGTGCCAGCAGTTACGGGACAGGGGTAGGGTACACCGGGGAGCTGTTTTTT